Each of the 14 T cell receptor beta chains below was sequenced from the same sample in a study of CXCR3-negative and CXCR3-positive naive CD8 T cells. TRB cDNA was prepared as libraries by UMI-labeled 5' RACE. TCRdb derives one entry per CDR3 protein from the 5' RACE reads, leaving out DNA. Its table records around 40,000 distinct CDR3 sequences. What was sequenced was memory CD8+ T cells from blood. The origin of the receptors is a human donor in good health. Some clones in this sample may be carry-over from other donors' samples.

The V gene is TRBV5-1, the J gene TRBJ2-1; TCRdb calls TRBD1, which cannot be checked without DNA. CDR1 is SGHRS, CDR2 YFSETQ, per germline. This CDR3 spans 15 amino acids. The chain's CDR3 is CASSLDDSYYNEQFF.

The V gene is TRBV11-2, the J gene TRBJ2-2; TCRdb's D gene call, TRBD2, goes unchecked for lack of DNA. CDR1 and CDR2 from the germline V gene are SGHAT and FQNNGV. The CDR3 is 17 amino acids. The CDR3 here is CASSLSFAGGNTGELFF.

This sequence joins TRBV14 and TRBJ1-1. Germline V lookup: CDR1 SGHDN, CDR2 FVKESK. CDR3 length: 14 amino acids. The chain's CDR3 is CASSQVYRPTEAFF. The full variable domain, with the rest looked up from reference TRBV14 and TRBJ1-1, is EAGVTQFPSHSVIEKGQTVTLRCDPISGHDNLYWYRRVMGKEIKFLLHFVKESKQDESGMPNNRFLAERTGGTYSTLKVQPAELEDSGVYFCASSQVYRPTEAFFGQGTRLTVV.

The chain couples TRBV29-1 to TRBJ2-7. CDR3 length equals 13 residues. Germline assignment: CDR1 SQVTM and CDR2 ANQGSEA. The CDR3 here is CSVGPIPSYEQYF.

Here the CDR3 reads CASSSRISYEQYF. The V call is TRBV28, the J call TRBJ2-7; absent DNA, TCRdb's TRBD1 call cannot be checked. This CDR3 contains 13 residues. Looked up from germline, CDR1 is MDHEN and CDR2 is SYDVKM.

The rearrangement joins TRBV20-1 to TRBJ1-5; with no DNA, the TCRdb D assignment of TRBD1 cannot be verified. CDR1 is DFQATT and CDR2 is SNEGSKA in the germline V gene (reference sequence). This CDR3 spans 15 amino acids. The chain's CDR3 is CSAPQGQGSNQPQHF.

The chain uses TRBV27 and TRBJ1-1; absent DNA, TCRdb's TRBD1 call cannot be checked. This CDR3 has 14 amino acids. Germline V gene lookup returns CDR1 MNHEY and CDR2 SMNVEV (reference sequence). CDR3 amino acids: CASSWGAGNAEAFF.

The chain has TRBV28 and TRBJ2-2; TCRdb proposes TRBD1, but this gene call is untestable without DNA. Germline V gives CDR1 MDHEN, CDR2 SYDVKM. The length of the CDR3 is 17 residues. The CDR3 spells CASSPVQAGVKTGELFF.

The J gene is TRBJ2-1, the V gene TRBV9; as DNA is missing, the TRBD1 call by TCRdb cannot be tested. The CDR3 spans 17 residues. Germline CDR1 and CDR2: SGDLS and YYNGEE. The CDR3 loop reads CASNFQGGDRRYNEQFF.

The chain has TRBV29-1 and TRBJ2-7; TCRdb's D call of TRBD1 is untestable without DNA. The CDR3 loop spans 14 amino acids. Germline values: CDR1 SQVTM, CDR2 ANQGSEA. The CDR3 loop reads CSVEDPARSYEQYF.

This sequence joins TRBV28 and TRBJ2-7; TCRdb designates TRBD1, a call that cannot be tested without DNA. The germline gives CDR1 MDHEN, CDR2 SYDVKM. This CDR3 contains 17 residues. Here the CDR3 reads CASTTAGGQGRTYEQYF.

The chain joins TRBV20-1 to TRBJ2-7; TCRdb selects TRBD2, and the lack of DNA leaves this call unchecked. Germline CDR1 DFQATT, CDR2 SNEGSKA (reference sequence). The CDR3 is made up of 13 amino acids. This CDR3 reads CSAPSRDPYEQYF.

This CDR3 is CASSYGGPYSNQPQHF. This chain joins TRBV12-3 or TRBV12-4 and TRBJ1-5. The CDR3 contains 16 residues.

Here the CDR3 reads CASSKGPSYNEQFF. The chain combines TRBV4-1 with TRBJ2-1. CDR1 is MGHRA and CDR2 is YSYEKL in the germline V gene. The CDR3 has 14 amino acids.